The rows below give T cell receptor beta chains drawn from one sample of a study of blood T cell repertoires in COVID-19. Assay: immunoSEQ multiplex PCR; the TCRdb copy retains only in-frame clones and omits some. The repertoire consists of 75,000 to 95,000 clones, with 70% to 90% occurring once and the leading ten covering nearly 3.5%. Sequencing was done on a sample of peripheral blood. The receptors were gathered from a middle-aged man with acute or convalescent COVID-19. Each CDR3 is given with its conserved first and last residue. Size is omitted from some rows. Given values are once, few, many or a class for expanded clones.

j_call clone_size v_call cdr3_aa
TRBJ2-5 NA TRBV18 CASSASLGAGETQYF
TRBJ2-2 NA TRBV11-2 CASSSFVSSRGELFF
TRBJ2-5 NA TRBV7-8 CASSLDSTSGGQETQYF
TRBJ2-1 NA TRBV9 CASSVAGEVNEQFF
TRBJ1-6 few TRBV7-9 CASSRAGTGRNSPLHF
TRBJ1-5 NA TRBV6-4 CASSPEGGGNQPQHF
TRBJ2-2 NA TRBV11-2 CASSFKPRGTGELFF
TRBJ2-7 NA TRBV28 CASSLGGAGSYEQYF
TRBJ2-7 many TRBV27 CASRPGQGGYEQYF
TRBJ2-7 NA TRBV10-2 CASSEGREQYF
TRBJ2-7 once TRBV7-2 CASSSQQGFDEQYF
TRBJ2-7 NA TRBV7-9 CASSPHRGGISYEQYF
TRBJ2-2 NA TRBV25-1 CASTLAGGNTGELFF
TRBJ2-3 NA TRBV5-1 CASSSGTIDTDTQYF
TRBJ1-3 few TRBV13 CASSLGSTGGHTIYF
TRBJ2-1 NA TRBV7-2 CASSSSSGVYNEQFF
TRBJ2-1 NA TRBV3-1/TRBV3-2 CASSQGTGGFPEQFF
TRBJ1-6 NA TRBV30 CAWSLTGGNSPLHF
TRBJ2-2 NA TRBV27 CASSFLAGGRTGELFF
TRBJ2-5 NA TRBV3-1/TRBV3-2 CASSQDHGDGQETQYF